The clone carrying this T cell receptor (beta chain) has more than one count but fewer than ten. Its antigen is unidentified. The CDR3 consists of 15 residues. CDR1 and CDR2 from the germline V gene are MDHEN and SYDVKM. The J segment lost 7 bases and the V segment lost 4 bases, leaving 10 bases of the junction unmatched. The template was RNA from unsorted bulk tissue. This sample was included in a study of tumor and adjacent non-tumor tissue in lung cancer. In the study overall: Histology: 12 adenocarcinoma, a couple of squamous cell carcinoma, 1 small cell lung cancer.

A modified ARM-PCR protocol with three rounds of nested PCR amplified TCRbeta. TCRdb re-derived calls from the multiplex PCR reads in MiXCR, one entry per CDR3 protein. Of roughly 150,000 distinct CDR3 sequences in the sample, around two thirds were seen once. Notes on the study in general: Higher tumor TCR diversity was associated with shorter survival. Top 100 clones took a larger repertoire share in normal lung.

The origin of this receptor is a man between 60 and 70 years old with small cell lung cancer. The rearrangement joins TRBV28 to TRBJ2-7; TRBD1 matches 10 bases. The specimen was lung tumor tissue. In DNA, the CDR3 is TGTGCCAGCAGTTCTCCCGGGACAGGGGCCGGGGAGCAGTACTTC. Protein product: CASSSPGTGAGEQYF.